Below are 21 T cell receptor beta chains sequenced from a single sample in a study of blood T cell repertoires in COVID-19. Produced via immunoSEQ multiplex PCR; TCRdb's table is partial and in-frame only. The data show some 270,000 clones, about four fifths seen once. The source material was peripheral blood. The receptors derive from a woman between 40 and 50 years old who had recovered from COVID-19.

The chain uses TRBV3-1 (or the pseudogene TRBV3-2) and TRBJ2-3, with D possibly TRBD2 on 5 matching bases. The CDR3 is 16 amino acids. Per germline, CDR1 LGHDT and CDR2 YNNKEL (reference sequence). V was pared by 10 bases and J by 1 base, with 21 bases between. The CDR3, as DNA: TGTGCCACCAGGCGGCTCGGGGATGAGGGCACAGATACGCAGTATTTT. Translating gives CATRRLGDEGTDTQYF.

The chain is built from TRBV19 and TRBJ1-5; D is unresolved. From germline, CDR1 is LNHDA and CDR2 SQIVND (reference sequence). Trimming took off 3 bases at V and 5 bases at J, with 11 bases between the two ends. CDR3 length equals 14 residues. The CDR3 spells CASSILQRDQPQHF. CDR3 nucleotide sequence: TGTGCCAGTAGTATTTTGCAACGCGATCAGCCCCAGCATTTT.

V gene TRBV6-1 combines with J gene TRBJ2-5; 8 bases are shared with TRBD2. The CDR3 contains 17 residues. CDR1 is MNHNS and CDR2 is SASEGT in the germline V gene. The J segment lost 7 bases and the V segment lost 2 bases, leaving 15 bases of the junction unmatched. CDR3 residues: CASSEPVKSAAGGTQYF. CDR3 nucleotide sequence: TGTGCCAGCAGTGAACCTGTTAAGTCGGCGGCGGGGGGGACCCAGTACTTC.

This rearrangement joins TRBV2 to TRBJ1-2; D gene unclear. Germline V lookup: CDR1 SNHLY, CDR2 FYNNEI. The CDR3 consists of 12 residues. V gave up 4 bases and J gave up 9 bases, with 12 bases separating them. The CDR3 DNA follows: TGTGCCAGCAGTGTTTCCTGGCAGAGCTACACCTTC. This codes for CASSVSWQSYTF.

This clone has a handful of counts. This chain joins TRBV29-1 and TRBJ1-1; no reliable D call. CDR3 length: 11 amino acids. Trimming removed 4 bases at V and 1 base at J, with 4 bases between. In germline, CDR1 is SQVTM, CDR2 ANQGSEA. The CDR3: CSVVKNTEAFF. The DNA of the CDR3 is TGCAGCGTTGTCAAGAACACTGAAGCTTTCTTT.

This chain joins TRBV18 and TRBJ1-2; 8 bases agree with TRBD1. V dropped 4 bases and J dropped 4; count of bases not matched to a gene: 5. The length of the CDR3 is 14 residues. CDR1 is KGHSH and CDR2 is LQKENI in the germline V gene. The CDR3 region has the DNA TGTGCCAGCTCACTGGACAGGGTGAGCTATGGCTACACCTTC. Amino acid sequence: CASSLDRVSYGYTF.

V and J are TRBV28 and TRBJ1-1, with TRBD1 matching 7 bases. V gave up 1 base and J gave up 4 bases; unmatched junction bases: 6. This CDR3 has 15 residues. Germline CDR1 and CDR2: MDHEN and SYDVKM. The CDR3: CASSLLIQGSTEAFF. As DNA, the CDR3 is TGTGCCAGCAGTTTATTAATACAGGGGAGCACTGAAGCTTTCTTT.

There are a few counts of this clone. This chain uses TRBV27 with TRBJ1-1; 8 bases line up with TRBD1. Losses at the gene ends were 5 bases for V and 4 bases for J; bases not matched to a gene: 3. Germline values: CDR1 MNHEY, CDR2 SMNVEV (reference sequence). CDR3 length: 13 residues. As DNA, the CDR3 is TGTGCCAGCAGTGTAGACAGGGGCACTGAAGCTTTCTTT. It codes for CASSVDRGTEAFF.

The rearrangement links TRBV5-1 to TRBJ1-4, with 9 nucleotides matching TRBD1. The V gene end was trimmed by 2 bases and the J gene end by 5 bases; junction bases not matched to a gene: 1. This CDR3 is 14 amino acids long. Germline-derived CDR1 and CDR2 are SGHRS and YFSETQ. This chain's CDR3 is CASSLGTGNEKLFF. DNA for the CDR3: TGCGCCAGCAGCTTAGGGACAGGGAATGAAAAACTGTTTTTT.

This clone has a handful of counts. The chain uses TRBV6-1 and TRBJ1-1; D not certain. Germline CDR1 and CDR2: MNHNS and SASEGT. V lost 2 bases and J 0 bases, leaving 10 bases between the germline ends. The CDR3 runs to 15 residues. CDR3: CASSEHELMNTEAFF. The CDR3 coding sequence is TGTGCCAGCAGTGAACACGAGTTAATGAACACTGAAGCTTTCTTT.

The sample holds a few counts of this clone. The chain joins TRBV7-9 to TRBJ2-1; 11 nucleotides align to TRBD1. The CDR3 covers 16 residues. After removal of 1 base from V and 9 bases from J, the junction contained 8 bases not matched to a gene. Germline CDR1 and CDR2: SEHNR and FQNEAQ (reference sequence). The CDR3 region is CASSLGGQGGKGEQFF. In DNA, the CDR3 is TGTGCCAGCAGCTTAGGGGGACAGGGGGGCAAGGGTGAGCAGTTCTTC.

In its sample, this clone was seen a few times. This chain connects TRBV30 to TRBJ2-3; 7 bases line up with TRBD1. The ends lost 4 bases at V and 2 bases at J; junction bases unmatched: 9. CDR1 and CDR2 (germline): GTSNPN, SVGIG (reference sequence). The CDR3 extends over 15 amino acids. CDR3 region: CAWNTGARSTDTQYF. CDR3 in DNA: TGTGCCTGGAACACAGGGGCTCGATCCACAGATACGCAGTATTTT.

The rearrangement links TRBV12-3 or TRBV12-4 to TRBJ2-5; tentative D call: TRBD1 (6 bases). V gave up 1 base and J gave up 7 bases, with 10 bases separating them. The length of the CDR3 is 13 residues. The CDR3 DNA follows: TGTGCCAGCAGTTTAGGGGGGCGAGGGACCCAGTACTTC. Encoded protein: CASSLGGRGTQYF.

The chain employs TRBV7-9 and TRBJ1-4, with D perhaps TRBD1 (5 bases). The CDR3 loop spans 14 amino acids. V was pared by 4 bases and J by 5 bases, with 11 bases between. CDR1 is SEHNR, CDR2 FQNEAQ, per germline (reference sequence). The CDR3 reads CASSSRQLNEKLFF. CDR3 nucleotide sequence: TGTGCCAGCAGCTCCCGACAGCTAAATGAAAAACTGTTTTTT. Full variable domain (remainder filled in from reference TRBV7-9 and TRBJ1-4): DTGVSQNPRHKITKRGQNVTFRCDPISEHNRLYWYRQTLGQGPEFLTYFQNEAQLEKSRLLSDRFSAERPKGSFSTLEIQRTEQGDSAMYLCASSSRQLNEKLFFGSGTQLSVL.

The gene calls are TRBV19 and TRBJ1-6, with 7 bases lining up with TRBD1. Germline values: CDR1 LNHDA, CDR2 SQIVND (reference sequence). The length of the CDR3 is 17 residues. J lost 8 bases, V lost 2 bases, and 12 bases had no gene match. The chain's CDR3 is CASSISIPGGKDSPLHF. Written as DNA, the CDR3 is TGTGCCAGTAGTATATCCATTCCAGGGGGAAAGGATTCACCCCTCCACTTT.

The chain has TRBV9 and TRBJ2-1; D perhaps matches TRBD1 (6 bases). V gave up 2 bases and J gave up 7 bases, with 13 bases separating them. The CDR3 consists of 14 residues. Looked up from germline, CDR1 is SGDLS and CDR2 is YYNGEE. In DNA, the CDR3 is TGTGCCAGCAGCGTCCAGGGGAGTTTGAATGAGCAGTTCTTC. Its protein product is CASSVQGSLNEQFF.

This chain uses TRBV19 with TRBJ2-7; 9 positions match TRBD1. This CDR3 has 12 amino acids. V gave up 7 bases and J gave up 3 bases; unmatched junction bases: 1. Germline assignment: CDR1 LNHDA and CDR2 SQIVND (reference sequence). The CDR3 is CASTDRGYEQYF. The CDR3 DNA reads as TGTGCCAGTACGGACAGGGGCTACGAGCAGTACTTC.

As for this clone: The same CDR3 can be traced to other DNA sequences in this sample. V gene TRBV3-1 (or the pseudogene TRBV3-2) combines with J gene TRBJ1-5; TRBD1 might be the D (5 bases). CDR1 and CDR2 from the germline V gene are LGHDT and YNNKEL (reference sequence). The CDR3 sequence is 13 residues long. The V gene lost 2 bases and the J gene lost 7 bases, with 9 bases spanning the gap. CDR3 coding DNA: TGTGCCAGCAGCCAATCTCAGGGACAGCCCCAGCATTTT. Its translation is CASSQSQGQPQHF.

The J gene is TRBJ2-5, the V gene TRBV27; 7 nucleotides agree with TRBD1. CDR1 MNHEY and CDR2 SMNVEV come from the germline V gene (reference sequence). This CDR3 is 15 amino acids long. V dropped 2 bases and J dropped 0; count of bases not matched to a gene: 3. The CDR3, as DNA: TGTGCCAGCAGTTTAGGGACAGCCTACCAAGAGACCCAGTACTTC. Translating gives CASSLGTAYQETQYF.

The rearrangement joins TRBV6-6 to TRBJ1-3; D is ambiguous. CDR1 and CDR2 from the germline V gene are MNHNY and SVGAGI (reference sequence). The length of the CDR3 is 16 residues. Trimming pared 0 bases from V and 0 bases from J, leaving 9 bases between. The CDR3 here is CASSYSIRSSGNTIYF. In nucleotides, the CDR3 is TGTGCCAGCAGTTACTCGATTCGCAGCTCTGGAAACACCATATATTTT.

The chain links TRBV4-1 to TRBJ2-6; 7 bases map to TRBD2. This CDR3 has 18 residues. Germline trimming cut 3 bases from V and 2 bases from J; bases unmatched to any gene: 10. Germline CDR1 MGHRA, CDR2 YSYEKL. The DNA for the CDR3 is TGCGCCAGCAGCCAGATCTTGCGGACTAGGACTGGGGCCAACGTCCTGACTTTC. Residues: CASSQILRTRTGANVLTF.